The 19 T cell receptor beta chains in this list originate from one sample, sequenced in a study of metastatic and nonmetastatic thyroid tumors. Not a single patient had been given any form of treatment at any point before undergoing thyroid surgery. Using MiXCR, TCRdb re-called clones from the PCR reads. Among 39,000 or so clones listed, 15% to 20% were seen once. Sequenced input: blood. Receptors were obtained from a female donor with papillary thyroid cancer or a benign thyroid nodule (not recorded which). Some clones in this sample may be carry-over from other donors' samples.

In its sample, this clone was seen many times. This sample includes further DNA sequences coding for the same CDR3. V usage is TRBV24-1 and J usage is TRBJ1-4, with D uncertain. CDR3 length equals 15 residues. Germline CDR1 and CDR2: KGHDR and SFDVKD. Trimming took off 6 bases at V and 5 bases at J, with 15 bases between the two ends. The CDR3 here is CATSPTGPGNEKLFF. CDR3 coding DNA: TGTGCCACCAGTCCGACCGGACCGGGAAATGAAAAACTGTTTTTT.

The chain has TRBV5-1 and TRBJ1-1; D is possibly TRBD1 (5 bases). V lost 2 bases to trimming and J lost 1 base, with 6 bases between them. This CDR3 comprises 13 residues. Per the germline V gene, CDR1 is SGHRS and CDR2 is YFSETQ. The CDR3 DNA sequence: TGCGCCAGCAGCTTCGGGACGAACACTGAAGCTTTCTTT. Amino acid sequence: CASSFGTNTEAFF.

This clone has a count of ten or more. The chain uses TRBV28 and TRBJ1-2, with unresolved D. CDR1 MDHEN and CDR2 SYDVKM come from the germline V gene. This CDR3 has 14 residues. V lost 3 bases and J lost 3, with 11 bases in between. The DNA for the CDR3 is TGTGCCAGCAGTTTTAAGGGCAGCTACTATGGCTACACCTTC. Protein: CASSFKGSYYGYTF.

The chain couples TRBV11-3 to TRBJ2-2, with D uncertain. Germline V gene lookup returns CDR1 SGHNT and CDR2 YENEEA. V shed 2 bases and J shed 0 bases, with 10 bases lying between them. This CDR3 region has 16 residues. The CDR3 sequence is CASSLSAGTNTGELFF. The CDR3 DNA reads as TGTGCCAGCAGCTTATCGGCAGGAACGAACACCGGGGAGCTGTTTTTT.

This clone was observed at least ten times. The rearrangement joins TRBV27 to TRBJ2-1; D possibly corresponds to TRBD2 (6 bases). Trimming removed 2 bases from V and 7 bases from J, with 6 bases in between. The CDR3 totals 12 residues. Germline V CDR1 and CDR2: MNHEY, SMNVEV (reference sequence). The CDR3 nucleotides are TGTGCCAGCAGTTTAAGCGGGAATGAGCAGTTCTTC. Translated: CASSLSGNEQFF.

V gene TRBV5-1 combines with J gene TRBJ1-1, with a possible D match to TRBD1 (5 bases). The V and J ends lost 4 bases and 0 bases respectively, with 22 bases between them. The CDR3 length is 18 residues. From germline, CDR1 is SGHRS and CDR2 YFSETQ. The CDR3 region is CASSKGLRWDPMNTEAFF. CDR3 sequence (DNA): TGCGCCAGCAGCAAAGGACTCAGGTGGGACCCTATGAACACTGAAGCTTTCTTT.

The chain recombines TRBV4-2 with TRBJ2-3; 9 positions match TRBD2. Germline values: CDR1 LGHNA, CDR2 YNFKEQ. V lost 9 bases, J lost 5 bases, and 15 bases stayed unmatched. The CDR3 has 16 amino acids. For the CDR3, the DNA is TGTGCCAGTTCCCAGAGTGGCGGGAGGGTGAGAGATACGCAGTATTTT. It yields the protein CASSQSGGRVRDTQYF.

This clone was counted only a few times. The junction departs from the called germline gene at one end, perhaps through a read error. The rearrangement joins TRBV6-9 to TRBJ2-3; possibly TRBD1 for D (6 bases). The CDR3 loop spans 14 amino acids. Germline CDR1 MNHGY, CDR2 SVAAGI. CDR3: CASSDEGTLDTQYF. CDR3 in DNA: TGCGCCAGCAGTGATGAAGGGACACTGGATACGCAGTATTTT.

This clone was picked up many times. The V and J genes are TRBV7-8 and TRBJ2-7; D is unresolved. The CDR3 has 14 residues. Trimming took 5 bases from V and 0 from J, leaving 11 bases between them. From germline, CDR1 is SGHVS and CDR2 FQNEAQ. In DNA, the CDR3 is TGTGCCAGCAGCAATAGCAGGAGCTCCTACGAGCAGTACTTC. This encodes CASSNSRSSYEQYF.

The chain employs TRBV2 and TRBJ2-7; possibly TRBD1 for D (5 bases). Trimming shortened V by 6 bases and J by 2 bases, and 17 bases separated the two germline ends. This CDR3 contains 15 residues. Germline V gene sequence: CDR1 SNHLY, CDR2 FYNNEI. The CDR3, as DNA: TGTGCCAGCAGGGTCCGGCAGGGAAGTCCCTACGAGCAGTACTTC. Amino acids: CASRVRQGSPYEQYF.

Concerning this clone itself: The junction differs from germline at one of its ends, possibly a read error. The rearrangement links TRBV28 to TRBJ2-7, with D tentatively TRBD2 (6 bases). CDR1 is MDHEN and CDR2 is SYDVKM in the germline V gene. CDR3 size: 15 residues. The CDR3 region is CASSLLVGRAYDQYF. The CDR3 coding sequence is TGTGCCAGCAGTTTATTAGTCGGGAGAGCCTACGATCAGTACTTC. The full variable domain, rest sourced from reference TRBV28 and TRBJ2-7, is DVKVTQSSRYLVKRTGEKVFLECVQDMDHENMFWYRQDPGLGLRLIYFSYDVKMKEKGDIPEGYSVSREKKERFSLILESASTNQTSMYLCASSLLVGRAYDQYFGPGTRLTVT.

The V call is TRBV11-2, the J call TRBJ2-7, with D perhaps TRBD1 or TRBD2 (5 bases each). Germline loops: CDR1 SGHAT, CDR2 FQNNGV. The CDR3 contains 12 residues. The CDR3 nucleotides read TGTTCCATCAGCCTACTAGGGGAGGAGCAGTACTTC. Its translation: CSISLLGEEQYF.

This chain links TRBV20-1 with TRBJ2-7; the D gene is possibly TRBD2 (5 bases). In germline, CDR1 is DFQATT, CDR2 SNEGSKA (reference sequence). Trimming pared 3 bases from V and 0 bases from J, leaving 15 bases between. The CDR3 is 15 amino acids. The DNA of the CDR3 is TGCAGTGCTAGCCCCCTGGACTTGACCTCCTACGAGCAGTACTTC. Translating it yields CSASPLDLTSYEQYF.

This clone was found many times. The V gene is TRBV4-2, the J gene TRBJ2-1; D uncertain. Germline CDR1 is LGHNA and CDR2 is YNFKEQ. The CDR3 spans 17 residues. Trimming took off 3 bases at V and 3 bases at J, with 18 bases between the two ends. CDR3 coding DNA: TGTGCCAGCAGCCATTCCCTTGGGCGGCAACTCTACAATGAGCAGTTCTTC. This encodes CASSHSLGRQLYNEQFF.

This clone was picked up many times. This rearrangement joins TRBV5-1 to TRBJ2-3; 12 bases are shared with TRBD2. Trimming removed 1 base from V and 6 bases from J; junction bases left unmatched: 3. Germline values: CDR1 SGHRS, CDR2 YFSETQ. This CDR3 contains 15 residues. CDR3 DNA: TGCGCCAGCAGCTTGAGACTAGCGGGAGCTGATACGCAGTATTTT. Translating gives CASSLRLAGADTQYF.

With regard to this clone: A read error may be the cause here, since a much bigger clone is one base away. This chain links TRBV15 with TRBJ2-6; TRBD1 is a possible D gene (5 bases). The V gene lost 2 bases and the J gene lost 0 bases, with 11 bases spanning the gap. The CDR3 has 17 residues. In germline, CDR1 is LNHNV, CDR2 YYDKDF (reference sequence). In DNA, the CDR3 is TGTGCCACCAGCAGACCAGGACATCCCTCTGGGGCCAACGTCCTGACTTTC. Translating gives CATSRPGHPSGANVLTF.

The genes are TRBV19 and TRBJ1-2; D call uncertain. Germline V CDR1 and CDR2: LNHDA, SQIVND (reference sequence). The CDR3 contains 14 residues. V was shortened by 6 bases and J by 8 bases, with 19 bases between the two germline ends. The CDR3 coding sequence is TGTGCCAGTAGCCAGTACATGTACGCTGGCGGCTACACCTTC. Translated: CASSQYMYAGGYTF. Full variable domain (remainder filled in from reference TRBV19 and TRBJ1-2): DGGITQSPKYLFRKEGQNVTLSCEQNLNHDAMYWYRQDPGQGLRLIYYSQIVNDFQKGDIAEGYSVSREKKESFPLTVTSAQKNPTAFYLCASSQYMYAGGYTFGSGTRLTVV.

This clone was seen a handful of times. A much larger clone sits a single nucleotide away, making a read error possible. The identical CDR3 is also encoded by other nucleotide sequences in the sample. V is TRBV25-1 and J is TRBJ1-1, with D possibly matching TRBD1 (6 bases). This CDR3 comprises 16 residues. Trimming took off 4 bases at V and 3 bases at J, with 18 bases between the two ends. From germline, CDR1 is MGHDK and CDR2 SYGVNS. CDR3 protein: CASSAIPQQGDTEAFF. Written as DNA, the CDR3 is TGTGCCAGCAGTGCGATTCCGCAACAGGGCGACACTGAAGCTTTCTTT.

This clone was picked up a small number of times. A much larger clone is a single base away; this may be a read error. This chain joins TRBV25-1 and TRBJ1-6; 8 nucleotides agree with TRBD1. The length of the CDR3 is 16 residues. Per germline, CDR1 MGHDK and CDR2 SYGVNS. The CDR3 nucleotides read TGTGCCGGCAGTGAACCAAGACAGGGGAATAATTCACCCCTCCACTTT. The encoded protein is CAGSEPRQGNNSPLHF.